The 2 T cell receptor beta chains below come from one sample, sequenced in a study of a mutant IDH1 vaccine in newly diagnosed glioma. The method was immunoSEQ multiplex PCR; TCRdb's version includes in-frame clones alone and lacks a portion of them. The sample carries 70,000 to 95,000 clones, over 70% recorded once. This sample's time point: baseline, week 1 (first vaccination visit). The treatment: pre-vaccination baseline after standard-of-care therapy. The material sequenced was PBMCs, taken from a glioma patient treated with radiotherapy, temozolomide or both. The receptors stem from a man between 35 and 55 years old with glioma. Some clones in this sample may be carry-over from other donors' samples.

The chain carries TRBV29-1 and TRBJ2-5; perhaps TRBD1 as D (6 bases). V shed 7 bases and J shed 1 base, with 13 bases lying between them. The V gene's germline CDR1 is SQVTM and CDR2 ANQGSEA. CDR3 length: 13 residues. CDR3 region: CSAPTGLQETQYF. The CDR3 DNA is TGCAGCGCCCCGACAGGACTCCAAGAGACCCAGTACTTC.

This chain links TRBV2 with TRBJ2-7; 9 positions agree with TRBD2. This CDR3 is built from 14 residues. V shed 6 bases and J 0 bases; nucleotides not matched to a gene: 3. Germline loops: CDR1 SNHLY, CDR2 FYNNEI. For the CDR3, the DNA is TGTGCCAGCAGGCGGGGGGGAGTCTCCTACGAGCAGTACTTC. As protein: CASRRGGVSYEQYF.